This T cell receptor (beta chain) was observed in a study of shared clonotypes between healthy human individuals. The method was immunoSEQ multiplex PCR; TCRdb's version includes in-frame clones alone and lacks a portion of them. The sample has a few hundred thousand clones, around 87% seen once. Comment on this clone: The target antigen is unknown.

General observations from the study: Clonotype sharing among donors was expected to depend on sequencing depth. Rarefaction curves obtained for sorted subsets showed sequencing incomplete despite large depth. In having few donors, the study represented limited genetic and exposure-history diversity.

CDR3 length: 13 residues. The V gene end was trimmed by 8 bases and the J gene end by 5 bases; junction bases not matched to a gene: 8. Germline CDR1 MNHNS, CDR2 SASEGT. CD45RO+ cells plus CCR7-negative CD45RA+ TemRA cells formed CD8 memory. The V gene is TRBV6-1, the J gene TRBJ1-1, with 7 bases matching TRBD1. The sequence was collected from a man aged 18 to 29 in good health. The sequenced material came from memory CD8+ T cells sorted from blood. As to subset: CD45RO+ cells pooled with CCR7-negative TemRA cells. The chain's CDR3 is CASGSTGTTEAFF. The CDR3 DNA reads as TGTGCCAGCGGATCGACAGGGACTACTGAAGCTTTCTTT.